In this sample, the clone carrying this T cell receptor (beta chain) turned up a few times. These data originate in a study of neurological immune-mediated disorders. In germline, CDR1 is SGHTA, CDR2 FQGNSA. This CDR3 comprises 14 residues. Between the trimmed V and J ends, which lost 5 bases and 2 bases, there was a span of 11 bases. TCRdb called the 5' RACE reads again in MiXCR, with one record for every CDR3 protein. The sample consists of about 84,000 distinct CDR3 sequences, around 10% of them appearing once. This clonotype was sampled from a man between 40 and 49 years old in good health. The V gene is TRBV7-2, the J gene TRBJ2-3; D is uncertain. Sequencing was performed on PBMCs. The CDR3 region has the DNA TGTGCCAGCAGCCGCAACTCATACACAGATACGCAGTATTTT. It encodes CASSRNSYTDTQYF.